This T cell receptor (beta chain) was captured in a study of chemoradiotherapy in HPV16-positive cancers. Points from the study as a whole: Functional assays defining HPV-specific T cells used only a couple of HPV16-positive patients.

Over chemoradiotherapy, repertoires were sampled more than once. To note about this clone: Its antigen is unidentified.

Assay used: immunoSEQ multiplex PCR; TCRdb lists only in-frame clones, some missing. The sample shows 9,500 to 15,000 clones, roughly 88% of them seen only once. V was shortened by 6 bases and J by 0 bases, with 12 bases between the two germline ends. The CDR3 has 15 residues. Germline V gives CDR1 LNHDA, CDR2 SQIVND (reference sequence). The source was blood, collected from a patient who underwent chemoradiotherapy. The chain carries TRBV19 and TRBJ1-3; possibly TRBD1 for D (6 bases). The sequence came from a human donor with HPV-associated anogenital cancer. For the CDR3, the DNA is TGTGCCAGTAGCCTAACAGGGACCTCTGGAAACACCATATATTTT. Translating gives CASSLTGTSGNTIYF.